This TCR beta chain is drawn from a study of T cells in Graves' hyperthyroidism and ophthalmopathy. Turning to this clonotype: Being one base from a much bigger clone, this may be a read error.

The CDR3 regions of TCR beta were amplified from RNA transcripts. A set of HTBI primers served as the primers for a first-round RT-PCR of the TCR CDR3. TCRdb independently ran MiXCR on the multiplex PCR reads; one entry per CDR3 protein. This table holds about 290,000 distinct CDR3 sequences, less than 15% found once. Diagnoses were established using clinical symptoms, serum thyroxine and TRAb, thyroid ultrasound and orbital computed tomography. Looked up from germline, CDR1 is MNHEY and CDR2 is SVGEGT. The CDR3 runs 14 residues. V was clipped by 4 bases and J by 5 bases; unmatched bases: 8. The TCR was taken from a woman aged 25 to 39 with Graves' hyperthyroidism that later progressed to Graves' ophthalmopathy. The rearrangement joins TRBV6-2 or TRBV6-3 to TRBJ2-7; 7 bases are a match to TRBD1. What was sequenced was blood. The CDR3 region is CASSFLGGDHEQYF. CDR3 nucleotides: TGTGCCAGCAGTTTTCTAGGGGGCGACCACGAGCAGTACTTC.